This T cell receptor beta chain was sequenced in a study of human T cells and chemical hapten exposure. Time point described: pre-sensitization, week 0. Treatment described: therapeutic diphenylcyclopropenone sensitization with weekly scalp DPC. This CDR3 is built from 17 residues. J was trimmed by 8 bases and V by 3 bases; bases with no gene match: 14. Germline V CDR1 and CDR2: SGDLS, YYNGEE. In its sample, this clonotype was seen many times. TCRdb processed the RACE reads anew with MiXCR; each CDR3 protein has one entry. This sample has some 330,000 distinct CDR3 sequences, with 5.5% found just once.

The sample in question was whole blood, obtained in connection with sensitization to the hapten diphenylcyclopropenone (DPC). The rearrangement joins TRBV9 to TRBJ2-3, with 11 nucleotides matching TRBD2. This clonotype was obtained from a woman under 30 with alopecia areata. Some clones in this sample may be carry-over from other donors' samples. Here the CDR3 DNA reads TGTGCCAGCAGCGCTGGTTCTAGCGGGGGGTACGATCGTACGCAGTATTTT. This translates into CASSAGSSGGYDRTQYF.